A selection of T cell receptor beta chains follows, all from one sample in a study of graft-versus-host responses after intestinal transplantation. Sequenced by immunoSEQ multiplex PCR; TCRdb stores in-frame clones only, minus some. The data hold 14,000 to 15,000 clones, with more than 90% observed a single time. The input for sequencing was PBMCs, taken 9 days after transplant. Receptors originate from a human patient who received an intestinal transplant, so some T cells may come from the graft donor. The CDR3 runs from the conserved cysteine through the conserved F or W. D genes are given only for firm matches. Part of the rows lack a size; the others show once, few, many or a class for expanded clones.

D | J | V | size | CDR3 | DNA
. | TRBJ1-2 | TRBV19 | once | CASTAGYGYTF | TGTGCCTCAACGGCCGGCTATGGCTACACCTTC
. | TRBJ2-1 | TRBV15 | . | CATSRLARWSYNEQFF | TGTGCCACCAGCAGACTAGCAAGGTGGTCCTACAATGAGCAGTTCTTC
. | TRBJ1-2 | TRBV7-8 | . | CASSRIGYTF | TGTGCCAGCAGCAGGATTGGCTACACCTTC
. | TRBJ2-7 | TRBV7-9 | once | CASSLTLYEQYF | TGTGCCAGCAGCTTAACTCTTTACGAGCAGTACTTC
. | TRBJ2-7 | TRBV5-1 | . | CASSLGAGSLLYEQYF | TGCGCCAGCAGCTTGGGAGCAGGGAGCCTACTCTACGAGCAGTACTTC
. | TRBJ2-7 | TRBV11-2 | once | CASSGLLYEQYF | TGTGCCAGCAGCGGACTACTCTACGAGCAGTACTTC
. | TRBJ2-7 | TRBV13 | . | CASSPGIPYEQYF | TGTGCCAGCAGCCCCGGGATCCCCTACGAGCAGTACTTC
. | TRBJ1-1 | TRBV7-9 | . | CASSPRGREAFF | TGTGCCAGCAGCCCTAGAGGGAGGGAAGCTTTCTTT
. | TRBJ2-7 | TRBV29-1 | . | CSVRSGYEQYF | TGCAGCGTTCGGTCGGGCTACGAGCAGTACTTC
TRBD2 | TRBJ2-5 | TRBV7-9 | . | CASSSTSGRGETQYF | TGTGCCAGCAGCTCGACTAGCGGGAGGGGTGAGACCCAGTACTTC
. | TRBJ1-1 | TRBV7-8 | . | CASSSHRSGGTEAFF | TGTGCCAGCAGCTCCCACAGGTCCGGGGGTACTGAAGCTTTCTTT
TRBD1 | TRBJ2-7 | TRBV19 | . | CASSAQGALVYEQYF | TGTGCCAGTAGTGCACAGGGGGCGTTGGTCTACGAGCAGTACTTC
. | TRBJ1-1 | TRBV29-1 | . | CSVNEGVNTEAFF | TGCAGCGTCAACGAAGGAGTGAACACTGAAGCTTTCTTT
. | TRBJ1-4 | TRBV9 | . | CASSVGQGSDEKLFF | TGTGCCAGCAGCGTAGGGCAGGGGTCGGATGAAAAACTGTTTTTT
. | TRBJ1-5 | TRBV28 | . | CASSGYREDQPQHF | TGTGCCAGCAGTGGCTACAGGGAGGATCAGCCCCAGCATTTT
. | TRBJ1-5 | TRBV27 | . | CASSSFGRQPQHF | TGTGCCAGCAGTTCCTTTGGGAGACAGCCCCAGCATTTT
. | TRBJ1-2 | TRBV27 | . | CASSLEGPEGGYTF | TGTGCCAGCAGTTTAGAGGGGCCGGAGGGAGGCTACACCTTC
. | TRBJ2-1 | TRBV28 | . | CASNSGTPSYNEQFF | TGTGCCAGCAATTCCGGGACCCCTTCCTACAATGAGCAGTTCTTC
. | TRBJ2-2 | TRBV5-1 | . | CASSLAELGGSGELFF | TGCGCCAGCAGCTTGGCCGAACTAGGGGGAAGCGGGGAGCTGTTTTTT
. | TRBJ1-1 | TRBV6-5 | . | CASKTPGATEAFF | TGTGCCAGCAAGACCCCGGGTGCAACTGAAGCTTTCTTT
. | TRBJ2-7 | TRBV6-1 | . | CASTRAHEQYF | TGTGCCAGCACCAGGGCCCACGAGCAGTACTTC
. | TRBJ2-3 | TRBV27 | few | CASNSPDTQYF | TGTGCCAGCAATTCTCCAGATACGCAGTATTTT